The 8 T cell receptor beta chains below all came from one sample that was sequenced in a study of blood T cell repertoires in COVID-19. The data were produced by immunoSEQ multiplex PCR, yet TCRdb's version contains in-frame clones alone and is incomplete. Found here are 150,000 to 200,000 clones, roughly 78% of them singletons; the top ten hold under 3.5%. Sequencing was carried out using peripheral blood. These receptors all stem from a woman of 80 years or more with active or convalescent COVID-19.

The rearrangement joins TRBV11-2 to TRBJ1-1; perhaps TRBD1 as D (5 bases). The CDR3 sequence is 15 residues long. V was pared by 5 bases and J by 6 bases, with 19 bases between. The V gene's germline CDR1 is SGHAT and CDR2 FQNNGV. CDR3 sequence reads: CASSPGREEGSEAFF. CDR3 nucleotide sequence: TGTGCCAGCAGCCCAGGGAGGGAGGAGGGTTCTGAAGCTTTCTTT. The full variable domain, in which reference TRBV11-2 and TRBJ1-1 provide the parts outside the CDR3, is EAGVAQSPRYKIIEKRQSVAFWCNPISGHATLYWYQQILGQGPKLLIQFQNNGVVDDSQLPKDRFSAERLKGVDSTLKIQPAKLEDSAVYLCASSPGREEGSEAFFGQGTRLTVV.

This clone has a single count. The chain couples TRBV7-9 to TRBJ2-2; the D gene is possibly TRBD1 (6 bases). V was cut by 4 bases and J by 7 bases, with 16 bases left in between. Germline-derived CDR1 and CDR2 are SEHNR and FQNEAQ (reference sequence). This CDR3 contains 15 residues. In nucleotides, the CDR3 is TGTGCCAGCAGCTCCATGACAGGTATCCTCGGGGAGCTGTTTTTT. It specifies CASSSMTGILGELFF.

This clone was found a few times. V usage is TRBV28 and J usage is TRBJ1-2; no definite D call. The CDR3 covers 13 residues. Per germline, CDR1 MDHEN and CDR2 SYDVKM. V lost 6 bases, J lost 5 bases, and 13 bases lay in between. The CDR3 protein is CASSPGSLYGYTF. The CDR3 DNA reads as TGTGCCAGCAGCCCCGGGAGCCTTTATGGCTACACCTTC.

The chain carries TRBV28 and TRBJ1-2; 8 bases are a match to TRBD1. This CDR3 is built from 12 residues. Germline V gene data show CDR1 as MDHEN and CDR2 as SYDVKM. The J segment lost 8 bases and the V segment lost 8 bases, leaving 7 bases of the junction unmatched. The CDR3 DNA follows: TGTGCCAGCTGGACAGGGCCTCGAGGCTACACCTTC. Translation: CASWTGPRGYTF.

This sequence joins TRBV28 and TRBJ2-6; D is ambiguous. V was shortened by 6 bases and J by 4 bases, with 25 bases between the two germline ends. CDR1 is MDHEN and CDR2 is SYDVKM in the germline V gene. The CDR3 has 19 residues. The DNA of the CDR3 is TGTGCCAGCAGCTCACCGAGAGAACCTGGATCAGGAGGGGCCAACGTCCTGACTTTC. It specifies CASSSPREPGSGGANVLTF.

The chain links TRBV13 to TRBJ2-3, with D possibly being TRBD2 (5 bases). CDR3 length equals 15 residues. V lost 1 base and J 3 bases, leaving 11 bases between the germline ends. CDR1 and CDR2 (germline): PRHDT, FYEKMQ (reference sequence). The CDR3 is CASSLAGYQTDTQYF. The CDR3 nucleotides read TGTGCCAGCAGCTTAGCGGGGTACCAAACAGATACGCAGTATTTT.

The chain couples TRBV4-1 to TRBJ2-1; TRBD2 is a possible D gene (6 bases). With 3 bases removed from V and 8 bases from J, the gap between germline ends came to 14 bases. The germline CDR1 and CDR2 sequences are MGHRA and YSYEKL. The CDR3 spans 14 residues. This chain's CDR3 is CASSHWGTSDEQFF. The CDR3 DNA reads TGCGCCAGCAGCCATTGGGGGACTTCCGATGAGCAGTTCTTC.

The V gene is TRBV6-5, the J gene TRBJ2-3, with TRBD2 identical over 15 bases. CDR3 length: 15 residues. Germline V CDR1 and CDR2: MNHEY, SVGAGI. V lost 7 bases to trimming and J lost 6 bases; unmatched junction nucleotides: 5. The CDR3 bases are TGTGCCAGCATCGGGACTAGCGGGGGGAGGGATACGCAGTATTTT. Residues: CASIGTSGGRDTQYF.